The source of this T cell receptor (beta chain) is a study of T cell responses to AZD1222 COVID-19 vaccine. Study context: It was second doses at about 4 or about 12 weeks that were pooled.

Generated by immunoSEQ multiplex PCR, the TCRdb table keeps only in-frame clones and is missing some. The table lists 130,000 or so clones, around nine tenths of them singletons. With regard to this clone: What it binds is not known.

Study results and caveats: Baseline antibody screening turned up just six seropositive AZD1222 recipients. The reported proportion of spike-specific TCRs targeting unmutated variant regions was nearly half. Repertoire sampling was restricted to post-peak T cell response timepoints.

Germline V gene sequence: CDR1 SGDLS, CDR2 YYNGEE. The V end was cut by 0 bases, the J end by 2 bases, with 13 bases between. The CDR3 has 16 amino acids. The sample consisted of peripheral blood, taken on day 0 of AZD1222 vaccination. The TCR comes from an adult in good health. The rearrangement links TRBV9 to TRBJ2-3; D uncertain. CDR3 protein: CASSVEGLTITDTQYF. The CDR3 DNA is TGTGCCAGCAGCGTAGAGGGCCTAACTATCACAGATACGCAGTATTTT. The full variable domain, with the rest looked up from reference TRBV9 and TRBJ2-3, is DSGVTQTPKHLITATGQRVTLRCSPRSGDLSVYWYQQSLDQGLQFLIQYYNGEERAKGNILERFSAQQFPDLHSELNLSSLELGDSALYFCASSVEGLTITDTQYFGPGTRLTVL.